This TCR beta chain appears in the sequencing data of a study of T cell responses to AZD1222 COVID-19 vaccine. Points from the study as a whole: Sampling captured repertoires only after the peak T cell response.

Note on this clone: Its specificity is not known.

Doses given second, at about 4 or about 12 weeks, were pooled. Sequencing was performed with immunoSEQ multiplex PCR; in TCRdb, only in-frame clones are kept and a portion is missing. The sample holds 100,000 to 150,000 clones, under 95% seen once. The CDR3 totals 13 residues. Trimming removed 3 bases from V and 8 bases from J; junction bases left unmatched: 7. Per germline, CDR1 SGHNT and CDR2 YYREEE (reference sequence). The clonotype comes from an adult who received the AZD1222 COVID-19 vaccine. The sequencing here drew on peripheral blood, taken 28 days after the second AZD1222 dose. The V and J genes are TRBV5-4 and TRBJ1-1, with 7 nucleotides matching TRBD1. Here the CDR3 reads CASSSWTGGEAFF. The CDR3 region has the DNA TGTGCCAGCAGCTCCTGGACAGGCGGGGAAGCTTTCTTT.